The clone carrying this T cell receptor (beta chain) appeared a few times. Its antigen is not known. The germline V and J ends were trimmed by 3 bases and 7 bases, with 7 bases remaining between them. The CDR3 contains 13 residues. CDR1 MNHNS and CDR2 SASEGT come from the germline V gene. The repertoire was sequenced with immunoSEQ multiplex PCR; TCRdb's copy has only in-frame clones and lacks some. The data contain about 12,000 clones, approximately 80% of them seen just once; the ten biggest clones take up 10% to 15%. The sample originates from a study of tumor-infiltrating lymphocytes in localized non-small cell lung cancer. General study points: Higher tumor T cell infiltration than in uninvolved lung was supported by TCRbeta sequencing.

The chain carries TRBV6-1 and TRBJ1-6; D is undetermined. This receptor was taken from a human donor with non-small cell lung cancer. The sequenced sample consisted of lung tumor tissue. The CDR3 region has the DNA TGTGCCAGCAGTGAGAGGCCGAATTCACCCCTCCACTTT. Protein sequence: CASSERPNSPLHF.